This T cell receptor (beta chain) was found in a study of T cells in Graves' hyperthyroidism and ophthalmopathy (dated 2019 in TCRdb). Concerning the study at large: Peripheral blood samples were taken at the time of initial diagnosis, prior to any treatment. Prospective prediction of ophthalmopathy was tested in an independent validation cohort of some 20 hyperthyroidism patients and 17 patients who later progressed to ophthalmopathy. A discovery cohort of fewer than 110 patients, about 43 with Graves' ophthalmopathy and under 60 with stable Graves' hyperthyroidism, was used to find distinguishing TCR V-J signatures. Thyroid tissue and blood T-cell repertoires from six Graves' hyperthyroidism patients were also compared in the study. For training and testing, the roughly 100 patients in the discovery cohort were randomly divided in a 7:3 ratio. After sampling, hyperthyroidism patients received methimazole starting at 30 mg daily, and ophthalmopathy patients received high-dose intravenous methylprednisolone. The paper describes TCR Vbeta CDR3 sequencing of some 130 peripheral blood samples, made up of 43 ophthalmopathy patients, approximately 76 hyperthyroidism patients and 17 progressor patients.

The CDR3, cysteine through phenylalanine, is 15 amino acids long. This entry keeps only the CDR3 DNA: 45 bases, framed from base 1. V and J are truncated by 0 bases and 8 bases respectively, leaving an intervening sequence of 16 bases. The germline V gene sets CDR1 to LGHNA and CDR2 to YSLEER. Amplification of TCR beta CDR3 regions was carried out from RNA transcripts. A first-round RT-PCR of the TCR CDR3 used the HTBI primer set with the Qiagen OneStep RT-PCR kit. Libraries were constructed in a second round of multiplex PCR, after which size selection and purification were performed. Paired-end sequencing of the libraries was performed with 100 bp reads on an Illumina HiSeq2000. The paper's processing steps were these. SOAPnuke was used to process the raw data, throwing out any read that contained adapters or uncalled bases, had a mean Phred below 15, or lacked an exact constant-primer or identifier match. High-quality paired reads were merged with COPE v1.2.5, and unique nucleotide sequences were defined as clonotypes. Clonotypes were aligned to IMGT TRBV, TRBD and TRBJ reference segments using MiTCR v1.1. Analysis was restricted to V-J combinations with a frequency above 0.0001, which covered 99% to 99.2% of repertoires. A TCS score was defined as the ratio of F50 (clonal expansion) to E x V (chaos), with BLOSUM62-based TCRdist applied between CDR3 peptides within each V-J. Welch's t-statistics and random forest reduced around 520 V-J features to under 15, which were used in a naive Bayes classifier (R e1071). TCRdb redid the processing of the public reads, applying fastp at Q25 and MiXCR, and retained in-frame beta chains. Identical CDR3 protein sequences are pooled into one entry, listed with their most common genes and DNA. The V and J calls come from TCRdb's annotation, not from the publication. Recorded for this sample are around 250,000 distinct CDR3 sequences; 15% to 20% of them occurred a single time. The biggest ten clones account for about 30% of the sample.

This clonotype was picked up a small number of times. Its target antigen remains unknown. The record has no base qualities; no much larger clone is one base away. The full study reports these points: In validation, progression to ophthalmopathy was predicted by the model with 70.59% sensitivity and nearly 75% specificity, a median of roughly six months before onset. No statistical method was used to set the sample size in advance, and investigators knew the group allocation. Most expanded thyroid clonotypes (frequency above 0.001) were also detected in blood, suggesting blood repertoires may reflect thyroid immune responses. A model built on a 13 V-J signature distinguished ophthalmopathy from stable hyperthyroidism, reaching around 87% sensitivity and 81.08% specificity in cross-validation and 80%/75% in testing.

Moderately to severely active disease, a Clinical Activity Score of at least 3, a NOSPECS grade of at least 4, and a duration under 3 months were present in ophthalmopathy patients. Patients with uncontrolled infections, other autoimmune diseases, pregnancy or lactation were excluded. Diagnoses were established on the basis of clinical symptoms, serum thyroxine and TRAb, thyroid ultrasound, and orbital computed tomography. Ficoll-Paque density gradient centrifugation was used to isolate PBMCs from about 10 ml of fresh peripheral blood. Trizol reagent was used to extract total RNA, and RNA quality was then checked on an Agilent 2100 Bioanalyzer.

Sequencing input: blood. This TCR was sampled from a woman in her late teens or twenties with Graves' ophthalmopathy. The chain is encoded by TRBV4-3 joined to TRBJ1-2; no confident D gene assignment can be made. CDR3 sequence: CASSQDSVSREGYTF. At the DNA level, the sequence is TGCGCCAGCAGCCAAGATTCGGTATCAAGGGAGGGCTACACCTTC.